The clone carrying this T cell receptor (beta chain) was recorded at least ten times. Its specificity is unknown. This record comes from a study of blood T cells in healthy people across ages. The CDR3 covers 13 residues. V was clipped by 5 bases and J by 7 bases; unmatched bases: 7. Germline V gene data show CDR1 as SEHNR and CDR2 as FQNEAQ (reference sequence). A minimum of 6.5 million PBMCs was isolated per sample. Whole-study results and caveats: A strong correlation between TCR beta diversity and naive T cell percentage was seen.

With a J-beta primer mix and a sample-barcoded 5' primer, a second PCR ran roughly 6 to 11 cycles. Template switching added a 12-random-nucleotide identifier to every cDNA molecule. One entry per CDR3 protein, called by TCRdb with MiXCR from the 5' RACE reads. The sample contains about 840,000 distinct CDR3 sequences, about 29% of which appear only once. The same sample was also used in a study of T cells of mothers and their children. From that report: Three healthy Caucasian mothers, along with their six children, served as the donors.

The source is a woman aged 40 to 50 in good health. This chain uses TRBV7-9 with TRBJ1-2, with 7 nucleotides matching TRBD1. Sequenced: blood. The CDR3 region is CASSLDREFGYTF. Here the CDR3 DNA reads TGTGCCAGCAGCCTCGACAGGGAATTTGGCTACACCTTC.